One and the same sample provided the 21 T cell receptor beta chains below, sequenced in a study of T cell repertoires in cytomegalovirus infection. A single record per CDR3 protein comes from TCRdb applying MiXCR to the reads. The table has roughly 300,000 distinct CDR3 sequences, about a quarter seen once. Source material: PBMCs. These receptors were obtained from a human donor in good health (CMV status not recorded). Some clones in this sample may be carry-over from other donors' samples.

There are a few counts of this clonotype. J is TRBJ1-5 and V is TRBV15, with D maybe TRBD1 (5 bases). Germline CDR1 LNHNV, CDR2 YYDKDF (reference sequence). CDR3 length: 14 amino acids. V shed 1 base and J shed 2 bases, with 6 bases lying between them. The CDR3 is CATSRGDGNQPQHF. CDR3 bases: TGTGCCACCAGCAGAGGGGACGGCAATCAGCCCCAGCATTTT.

This clonotype was counted only a few times. The chain couples TRBV24-1 to TRBJ1-2; 8 nucleotides line up with TRBD1. The CDR3 is made up of 15 amino acids. The V segment lost 4 bases and the J segment 5 bases; nucleotides outside the gene matches: 8. Germline values: CDR1 KGHDR, CDR2 SFDVKD. CDR3 region: CATSESRTGRYGYTF. CDR3 coding DNA: TGTGCCACCAGTGAATCCAGGACAGGGAGGTATGGCTACACCTTC.

This clonotype was observed at least ten times. This chain joins TRBV6-2 or TRBV6-3 and TRBJ1-1; no clear D. CDR3 length equals 13 residues. Germline V CDR1 and CDR2: MNHEY, SVGEGT. V lost 6 bases, J lost 7 bases, and 15 bases lay in between. CDR3 coding DNA: TGTGCCAGCAGGGGCCTTCCCTGGGGTGAAGCTTTCTTT. It yields the protein CASRGLPWGEAFF.

This clonotype was observed many times. The V gene is TRBV7-3, the J gene TRBJ2-4; tentatively, D is TRBD1 or TRBD2 (7 bases each). Germline-derived CDR1 and CDR2 are SGHTA and FQGTGA. CDR3 size: 17 residues. V was pared by 4 bases and J by 1 base, with 17 bases between. The CDR3 spells CASSSPQGGAAKNIQYF. CDR3 DNA sequence: TGTGCCAGCAGCTCTCCCCAGGGGGGGGCGGCCAAAAACATTCAGTACTTC.

This chain uses TRBV7-9 with TRBJ2-1; TRBD2 might be the D (6 bases). V was cut by 5 bases and J by 3 bases, with 17 bases left in between. Germline V gene data show CDR1 as SEHNR and CDR2 as FQNEAQ (reference sequence). The length of the CDR3 is 16 residues. The CDR3 region has the DNA TGTGCCAGCAGCCCATGGCGGGGTTCCCTCTACAATGAGCAGTTCTTC. This translates into CASSPWRGSLYNEQFF.

This clonotype came up many times. The chain recombines TRBV7-2 with TRBJ2-1, with 11 bases lining up with TRBD2. The V segment lost 3 bases and the J segment 5 bases; nucleotides outside the gene matches: 3. The CDR3 is 15 residues long. Germline V gene lookup returns CDR1 SGHTA and CDR2 FQGNSA. CDR3 protein: CASSFPGLADNEQFF. CDR3 coding DNA: TGTGCCAGCAGCTTCCCGGGACTAGCGGACAATGAGCAGTTCTTC.

V is TRBV11-1 and J is TRBJ2-7; 9 bases are shared with TRBD1. The trim removed 4 bases at V and 6 bases at J, leaving 7 bases unmatched. This CDR3 has 14 residues. Germline V gene data show CDR1 as SGHAT and CDR2 as FQDESV (reference sequence). This chain's CDR3 is CASSSGQGLAEQYF. Here the CDR3 DNA reads TGTGCCAGCAGCTCGGGACAGGGTCTCGCCGAGCAGTACTTC. Full variable domain (remainder filled in from reference TRBV11-1 and TRBJ2-7): EAEVAQSPRYKITEKSQAVAFWCDPISGHATLYWYRQILGQGPELLVQFQDESVVDDSQLPKDRFSAERLKGVDSTLKIQPAELGDSAMYLCASSSGQGLAEQYFGPGTRLTVT.

This clonotype was detected ten times or more. The V call is TRBV19, the J call TRBJ2-2; the D is unclear. The germline gives CDR1 LNHDA, CDR2 SQIVND (reference sequence). V was cut by 6 bases and J by 2 bases, with 10 bases left in between. CDR3 size: 14 residues. CDR3 protein: CASRQTFNTGELFF. In DNA form, the CDR3 reads TGTGCCAGTAGACAGACTTTCAACACCGGGGAGCTGTTTTTT.

The chain employs TRBV11-2 and TRBJ2-7; 13 bases map to TRBD2. V dropped 5 bases and J dropped 3; count of bases not matched to a gene: 4. The CDR3 contains 15 residues. Germline assignment: CDR1 SGHAT and CDR2 FQNNGV. CDR3 coding DNA: TGTGCCAGCAGCATCCGACTAGCGGGAGGCTACGAGCAGTACTTC. This encodes CASSIRLAGGYEQYF. Variable domain in full (rest from reference TRBV11-2 and TRBJ2-7): EAGVAQSPRYKIIEKRQSVAFWCNPISGHATLYWYQQILGQGPKLLIQFQNNGVVDDSQLPKDRFSAERLKGVDSTLKIQPAKLEDSAVYLCASSIRLAGGYEQYFGPGTRLTVT.

This chain links TRBV28 with TRBJ1-5; the D is unclear. Germline V gene sequence: CDR1 MDHEN, CDR2 SYDVKM. V was shortened by 3 bases and J by 0 bases, with 9 bases between the two germline ends. CDR3 length: 15 amino acids. CDR3 DNA sequence: TGTGCCAGCAGTTTGGGGTTCGGTAGCAATCAGCCCCAGCATTTT. Protein: CASSLGFGSNQPQHF.

V gene TRBV19 combines with J gene TRBJ2-5; either TRBD1 or TRBD2 may fit D (5 bases each). The CDR3 has 13 amino acids. Germline V gene sequence: CDR1 LNHDA, CDR2 SQIVND (reference sequence). Trimming stripped 5 bases from V and 5 bases from J, with 12 bases between. CDR3 amino acids: CASSPGRWETQYF. The DNA for the CDR3 is TGTGCCAGTAGTCCAGGGAGATGGGAGACCCAGTACTTC.

This clonotype was counted many times. The rearrangement joins TRBV7-2 to TRBJ2-5, with a weak D call TRBD2 (5 bases). The CDR3 has 13 amino acids. V lost 5 bases, J lost 5 bases, and 12 bases lay in between. Germline V gene sequence: CDR1 SGHTA, CDR2 FQGNSA. The CDR3 nucleotides read TGTGCCAGCAGCAGCGGCTTTGGGGAGACCCAGTACTTC. Residues: CASSSGFGETQYF. The complete variable domain, with remaining parts taken from reference TRBV7-2 and TRBJ2-5, reads GAGVSQSPSNKVTEKGKDVELRCDPISGHTALYWYRQSLGQGLEFLIYFQGNSAPDKSGLPSDRFSAERTGGSVSTLTIQRTQQEDSAVYLCASSSGFGETQYFGPGTRLLVL.

This clonotype has a handful of counts. The genes are TRBV12-3 or TRBV12-4 and TRBJ1-5, with D hard to call. The CDR3 runs to 15 residues. With 4 bases removed from V and 2 bases from J, the gap between germline ends came to 12 bases. The CDR3 DNA follows: TGTGCCAGCAGTTCGGTGGTGTTGGGCAATCAGCCCCAGCATTTT. Its translation: CASSSVVLGNQPQHF.

This clonotype was seen at least ten times. The chain joins TRBV7-2 to TRBJ1-5, with D hard to call. The CDR3 totals 15 residues. Germline-derived CDR1 and CDR2 are SGHTA and FQGNSA. V lost 1 base and J lost 0, with 7 bases in between. The CDR3 DNA reads as TGTGCCAGCAGCTTAGTTCCAAGTAGCAATCAGCCCCAGCATTTT. This translates into CASSLVPSSNQPQHF. The full variable domain, its missing parts supplied by reference TRBV7-2 and TRBJ1-5, is GAGVSQSPSNKVTEKGKDVELRCDPISGHTALYWYRQSLGQGLEFLIYFQGNSAPDKSGLPSDRFSAERTGGSVSTLTIQRTQQEDSAVYLCASSLVPSSNQPQHFGDGTRLSIL.

This clonotype was seen more than once but under ten times. The chain links TRBV20-1 to TRBJ1-2; D perhaps matches TRBD1 (5 bases). The V gene lost 5 bases and the J gene lost 7 bases, with 14 bases spanning the gap. Germline V lookup: CDR1 DFQATT, CDR2 SNEGSKA (reference sequence). This CDR3 has 12 residues. The CDR3: CSALKGRGGYTF. The CDR3 coding sequence is TGCAGTGCTCTGAAGGGACGAGGTGGCTACACCTTC.

This clonotype has at least ten counts. This chain connects TRBV5-1 to TRBJ2-1, with 7 bases lining up with TRBD2. Trimming removed 5 bases from V and 8 bases from J; junction bases left unmatched: 13. Germline-derived CDR1 and CDR2 are SGHRS and YFSETQ. The CDR3 runs to 15 residues. CDR3 sequence reads: CASRRRLAESDEQFF. CDR3 coding DNA: TGCGCCAGCAGAAGAAGGCTAGCGGAGAGCGATGAGCAGTTCTTC.

The V and J genes are TRBV5-1 and TRBJ1-6; D is unresolved. The CDR3 is 16 amino acids. V was pared by 0 bases and J by 4 bases, with 11 bases between. From germline, CDR1 is SGHRS and CDR2 YFSETQ. In nucleotides, the CDR3 is TGCGCCAGCAGCTTGGGTTCGGAGAGTTATAATTCACCCCTCCACTTT. Encoded protein: CASSLGSESYNSPLHF.

This clonotype was detected a few times. The chain combines TRBV4-1 with TRBJ2-1; D is possibly TRBD1 (6 bases). Trimming shortened V by 1 base and J by 3 bases, and 13 bases separated the two germline ends. The CDR3 has 16 residues. The germline CDR1 and CDR2 sequences are MGHRA and YSYEKL. As DNA, the CDR3 is TGCGCCAGCAGCCAAGTTCCGAGGACAGTCTACAATGAGCAGTTCTTC. Amino acid sequence: CASSQVPRTVYNEQFF.

The rearrangement links TRBV28 to TRBJ1-5, with D unresolved. The CDR3 covers 12 residues. Per germline, CDR1 MDHEN and CDR2 SYDVKM. V gave up 6 bases and J gave up 6 bases, with 9 bases separating them. CDR3 in DNA: TGTGCCAGCAGGGCCGCCGGTCAGCCCCAGCATTTT. Residues: CASRAAGQPQHF.

The chain carries TRBV7-8 and TRBJ2-7; 9 bases match TRBD1. Trimming cost V 0 bases and J 4 bases; bases outside gene matches: 4. CDR1 is SGHVS and CDR2 is FQNEAQ in the germline V gene. This CDR3 region has 15 residues. CDR3 coding DNA: TGTGCCAGCAGCTTAGCGACAGGGGGTCCGTACGAGCAGTACTTC. It is translated as CASSLATGGPYEQYF.

J is TRBJ1-1 and V is TRBV19; D not certain. Between the trimmed V and J ends, which lost 0 bases and 1 base, there was a span of 9 bases. The germline gives CDR1 LNHDA, CDR2 SQIVND (reference sequence). The CDR3 covers 15 residues. In DNA form, the CDR3 reads TGTGCCAGTAGTATAGATCGGGCAGGGAACACTGAAGCTTTCTTT. Its protein is CASSIDRAGNTEAFF.